This T cell receptor (beta chain) came from a study of blood T cell repertoires in COVID-19. V lost 1 base to trimming and J lost 3 bases, with 9 bases between them. Germline CDR1 MNHNY, CDR2 SVGAGI (reference sequence). This CDR3 spans 14 amino acids. Profiling relied on immunoSEQ multiplex PCR, and the TCRdb table lists in-frame clones only, not all of them. The sample has just over 650,000 clones; approximately 90% are singletons. The source of this sequence is a woman aged 18-35 years with acute or convalescent COVID-19. Sequenced: peripheral blood. The chain links TRBV6-6 to TRBJ1-1; D unresolved. This chain's CDR3 is CASSYLAGDTEAFF. The CDR3 DNA follows: TGTGCCAGCAGTTACTTGGCGGGCGACACTGAAGCTTTCTTT.